A selection of T cell receptor beta chains follows, all from one sample in a study of T cell responses to AZD1222 COVID-19 vaccine. TCRdb's table, derived via immunoSEQ multiplex PCR, lists solely in-frame clones and lacks some. The sample has 95,000 to 110,000 clones; 70% to 90% are singletons. Sequencing used peripheral blood, obtained on day 0 of AZD1222 vaccination. The receptors come from an adult in good health. CDR3s include the opening cysteine and the closing phenylalanine or tryptophan. A D gene is named only where the DNA matches it firmly. Rows give clone size only sometimes, using once, few, many, or a class for an expanded clone.

CDR3 DNA	CDR3 protein	J gene	D gene	clone size	V gene
TGTGCCAGCAGCCATTTAGGGTTTAATGAGCAGTTCTTC	CASSHLGFNEQFF	TRBJ2-1	-	once	TRBV3-1/TRBV3-2
TGTGCCAGCAGCCCCCCTAGTGGGGGGGAGGAAGCTTTCTTT	CASSPPSGGEEAFF	TRBJ1-1	-	-	TRBV7-9
TGCGCCAGCAGAGGTGGGGGCGGCAGGGAGACCCAGTACTTC	CASRGGGGRETQYF	TRBJ2-5	-	-	TRBV5-1
TGTGCCAGCAGCGCGGATGCGGTGATTGTTGACTACACCTTC	CASSADAVIVDYTF	TRBJ1-2	-	-	TRBV9
TGTGCCAGCAGCCAAGCGCAGGGGGCGATTAATGAGCAGTTCTTC	CASSQAQGAINEQFF	TRBJ2-1	TRBD1	-	TRBV4-2
TGTGCCACCAGTGAGAAGGGCCAAGGGGTATACAATGAGCAGTTCTTC	CATSEKGQGVYNEQFF	TRBJ2-1	-	-	TRBV24-1
TGTGCCAGCACCAAAACCTGGACTAGCGGTTACAAAAACATTCAGTACTTC	CASTKTWTSGYKNIQYF	TRBJ2-4	TRBD2	-	TRBV5-5
TGTGCCAGCAGTGCCCCGCCCCCTGAAGCTTTCTTT	CASSAPPPEAFF	TRBJ1-1	-	-	TRBV25-1
TGTGCCAGCAGCTCCGGGAGGGGAGATGGCTACACCTTC	CASSSGRGDGYTF	TRBJ1-2	-	-	TRBV3-1/TRBV3-2
TGCAGCGTTCCAGGACCTACAGGGGAAGGCTACACCTTC	CSVPGPTGEGYTF	TRBJ1-2	TRBD1	-	TRBV29-1
TGCGCCAGCAGACACCAGACAGGGGAGGAGACCCAGTACTTC	CASRHQTGEETQYF	TRBJ2-5	TRBD1	few	TRBV5-1
TGTGCCAGCAGCTCACGGACGGCGTACCAAGAGACCCAGTACTTC	CASSSRTAYQETQYF	TRBJ2-5	-	-	TRBV3-1/TRBV3-2
TGTGCCAGCAGTTTAAGGGCCGGGACAGGGGTAGGAAAACTGTTTTTT	CASSLRAGTGVGKLFF	TRBJ1-4	TRBD1	-	TRBV27
TGTGCCAGCAGCCAATCACAGGGGGCGCTTGTAACTATGTATGGCTACACCTTC	CASSQSQGALVTMYGYTF	TRBJ1-2	TRBD1	once	TRBV3-1/TRBV3-2
TGTGCCAGTAGTATCGGCCCCTCTATGGACCTTGGCTACACCTTC	CASSIGPSMDLGYTF	TRBJ1-2	-	-	TRBV19
TGTGCCAGCAGCTTGGGGACCCGGGGTGGCGTGAACACTGAAGCTTTCTTT	CASSLGTRGGVNTEAFF	TRBJ1-1	-	-	TRBV7-9
TGTGCCAGCAGTCGGGCCGCCTACGAGCAGTACTTC	CASSRAAYEQYF	TRBJ2-7	-	-	TRBV2
TGTGCTAGCAGCTTAGGGGGCGGGGGGGCTAAAGATACGCAGTATTTT	CASSLGGGGAKDTQYF	TRBJ2-3	TRBD2	-	TRBV7-7
TGTGCCAGCAGCTTAGACGGGGGCGCGGATACGCAGTATTTT	CASSLDGGADTQYF	TRBJ2-3	-	-	TRBV11-2
TGTGCCAGTAGTACCGGCGGAAACACTGAAGCTTTCTTT	CASSTGGNTEAFF	TRBJ1-1	-	few	TRBV19